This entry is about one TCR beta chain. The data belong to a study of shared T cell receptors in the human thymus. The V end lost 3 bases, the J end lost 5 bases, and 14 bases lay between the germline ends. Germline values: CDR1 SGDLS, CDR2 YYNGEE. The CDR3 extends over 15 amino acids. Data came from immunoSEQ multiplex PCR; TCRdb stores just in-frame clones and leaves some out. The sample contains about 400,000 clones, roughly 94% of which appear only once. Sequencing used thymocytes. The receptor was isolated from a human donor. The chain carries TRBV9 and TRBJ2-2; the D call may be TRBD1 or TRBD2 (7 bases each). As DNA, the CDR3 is TGTGCCAGCAGCGGAGACCAGGGGGGGACCGGGGAGCTGTTTTTT. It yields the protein CASSGDQGGTGELFF.